This T cell receptor (beta chain) was observed in a study of T cells after yellow fever vaccination. Points from the study as a whole: Among primary-vaccination clones, most reappeared after the booster, at around 97% for CD4 and 85% to 90% for CD8. FACS-sorted repertoires could harbor abundant contaminating bulk-population clonotypes.

TCRdb independently ran MiXCR on the 5' RACE reads; one entry per CDR3 protein. The data hold approximately 300,000 distinct CDR3 sequences, with 6.5% to 8.5% observed a single time. This CDR3 comprises 19 residues. With V trimmed by 4 bases and J by 0 bases, 14 bases remained unmatched. Germline V gene data show CDR1 as LGHDT and CDR2 as YNNKEL (reference sequence). This clonotype showed up just a few times. Its antigen is currently unknown. The starting material was PBMCs, obtained about 41 days after the first yellow fever vaccination. The chain has TRBV3-1 and TRBJ2-1; 8 nucleotides agree with TRBD2. The clonotype was recovered from a man between 18 and 35 years old who received the YFV17D yellow fever vaccine. CDR3 in amino acids: CASSPFTGGGPSSYNEQFF. The DNA of the CDR3 is TGTGCCAGCAGCCCCTTCACCGGCGGGGGGCCCAGCTCCTACAATGAGCAGTTCTTC.